A single sample gave rise to the 25 T cell receptor beta chains below, sequenced in a study of blood T cell repertoires in COVID-19. Sequencing was performed with immunoSEQ multiplex PCR; in TCRdb, only in-frame clones are kept and a portion is missing. The data show about 280,000 clones, roughly 87% seen once. The sample consisted of peripheral blood. The receptor set was obtained from a woman between 45 and 65 years old who had recovered from COVID-19.

This chain links TRBV4-2 with TRBJ1-2; 7 bases line up with TRBD1. Germline CDR1 LGHNA, CDR2 YNFKEQ. Germline trimming cut 4 bases from V and 3 bases from J; bases unmatched to any gene: 11. The CDR3 consists of 16 residues. CDR3 in amino acids: CASSPPGQRVDYGYTF. Written as DNA, the CDR3 is TGTGCCAGCAGCCCCCCGGGACAGCGAGTTGACTATGGCTACACCTTC.

CDR3 region: CASSPLGQAAGYTF. CDR3 sequence (DNA): TGTGCCAGCTCACCCCTTGGACAGGCTGCTGGCTACACCTTC. The rearrangement joins TRBV18 to TRBJ1-2; 7 bases fit TRBD1. Trimming at V came to 3 bases and at J to 7 bases, leaving 8 bases not matched to a gene. This CDR3 region has 14 residues. Germline values: CDR1 KGHSH, CDR2 LQKENI. Combining the CDR3 with reference TRBV18 and TRBJ1-2 gives the whole variable domain NAGVMQNPRHLVRRRGQEARLRCSPMKGHSHVYWYRQLPEEGLKFMVYLQKENIIDESGMPKERFSAEFPKEGPSILRIQQVVRGDSAAYFCASSPLGQAAGYTFGSGTRLTVV.

V and J are TRBV24-1 and TRBJ2-5; D possibly corresponds to TRBD1 (6 bases). This CDR3 spans 12 amino acids. Germline V gives CDR1 KGHDR, CDR2 SFDVKD. V was shortened by 7 bases and J by 3 bases, with 8 bases between the two germline ends. CDR3 region: CATSRGEETQYF. As DNA, the CDR3 is TGTGCCACCAGCAGGGGTGAAGAGACCCAGTACTTC.

V and J are TRBV4-3 and TRBJ1-3; D ambiguous. This CDR3 has 13 amino acids. V lost 3 bases, J lost 0 bases, and 3 bases lay in between. Germline CDR1 reads LGHNA; CDR2 reads YSLEER. The CDR3 is CASSQSSGNTIYF. For the CDR3, the DNA is TGCGCCAGCAGCCAGAGCTCTGGAAACACCATATATTTT.

The rearrangement joins TRBV6-5 to TRBJ1-5, with D possibly TRBD1 on 6 matching bases. With 5 bases removed from V and 6 bases from J, the gap between germline ends came to 14 bases. Germline CDR1 and CDR2: MNHEY and SVGAGI. This CDR3 comprises 14 residues. CDR3 in amino acids: CASSIRQDSQPQHF. In DNA, the CDR3 is TGTGCCAGCAGTATTCGACAGGACTCTCAGCCCCAGCATTTT.

There are a few counts of this clone. The chain has TRBV9 and TRBJ1-6; 9 bases are shared with TRBD1. J lost 4 bases, V lost 3 bases, and 2 bases had no gene match. This CDR3 has 15 amino acids. CDR1 and CDR2 (germline): SGDLS, YYNGEE. The CDR3 DNA follows: TGTGCCAGCAGCGAAGACAGGGGGTATAATTCACCCCTCCACTTT. Translation: CASSEDRGYNSPLHF.

The rearrangement links TRBV29-1 to TRBJ2-7, with D maybe TRBD1 (6 bases). Between the trimmed V and J ends, which lost 6 bases and 3 bases, there was a span of 15 bases. The CDR3 is made up of 13 amino acids. Germline CDR1 and CDR2: SQVTM and ANQGSEA. The CDR3 region is CSVETGQNYEQYF. The CDR3 DNA reads TGCAGCGTCGAAACAGGACAGAACTACGAGCAGTACTTC.

This chain links TRBV7-2 with TRBJ1-2, with a tentative D call TRBD1 (6 bases). This CDR3 is 15 amino acids long. Between the trimmed V and J ends, which lost 2 bases and 3 bases, there was a span of 13 bases. Germline CDR1 reads SGHTA; CDR2 reads FQGNSA. The CDR3, as DNA: TGTGCCAGCAGCTTAACACGCAACAGGGACTATGGCTACACCTTC. Residues: CASSLTRNRDYGYTF.

The V and J genes are TRBV28 and TRBJ2-1; 9 bases fit TRBD1. The CDR3 extends over 17 amino acids. Germline values: CDR1 MDHEN, CDR2 SYDVKM. Trimming took 2 bases from V and 2 from J; bases not matched to a gene: 7. The CDR3 loop reads CASSLETGQGPYNEQFF. DNA for the CDR3: TGTGCCAGCAGTTTAGAGACCGGACAGGGGCCCTACAATGAGCAGTTCTTC. Filled out from reference TRBV28 and TRBJ2-1, the complete variable domain reads DVKVTQSSRYLVKRTGEKVFLECVQDMDHENMFWYRQDPGLGLRLIYFSYDVKMKEKGDIPEGYSVSREKKERFSLILESASTNQTSMYLCASSLETGQGPYNEQFFGPGTRLTVL.

This clone was found a few times. The chain recombines TRBV4-1 with TRBJ1-2; D unresolved. V shed 0 bases and J shed 8 bases, with 10 bases lying between them. Germline V gene data show CDR1 as MGHRA and CDR2 as YSYEKL. The CDR3 loop spans 13 amino acids. The CDR3 protein is CASSQDTVRGYTF. CDR3 sequence (DNA): TGCGCCAGCAGCCAAGATACCGTCCGGGGCTACACCTTC.

The chain couples TRBV19 to TRBJ2-1; D possibly corresponds to TRBD2 (6 bases). With 6 bases removed from V and 4 bases from J, the gap between germline ends came to 10 bases. In germline, CDR1 is LNHDA, CDR2 SQIVND (reference sequence). The CDR3 contains 13 residues. The CDR3 reads CASSTGLYNEQFF. DNA for the CDR3: TGTGCCAGTAGCACGGGACTTTACAATGAGCAGTTCTTC. Full variable domain (missing parts from reference TRBV19 and TRBJ2-1): DGGITQSPKYLFRKEGQNVTLSCEQNLNHDAMYWYRQDPGQGLRLIYYSQIVNDFQKGDIAEGYSVSREKKESFPLTVTSAQKNPTAFYLCASSTGLYNEQFFGPGTRLTVL.

V gene TRBV5-1 combines with J gene TRBJ2-1; D remains unclear. The germline V gene has CDR1 SGHRS and CDR2 YFSETQ. This CDR3 is built from 12 residues. The V and J ends lost 1 base and 12 bases respectively, with 11 bases between them. The CDR3 region has the DNA TGCGCCAGCAGCTTGCAGAGTGCAGGGCAGTTCTTC. Its protein product is CASSLQSAGQFF.

The chain combines TRBV12-5 with TRBJ2-3; D unclear. The CDR3 runs 11 residues. Germline CDR1 reads LGHNT; CDR2 reads FRNRAP. V was trimmed by 6 bases and J by 3 bases, leaving 4 bases between them. The CDR3 region has the DNA TGTGCTAGTGGACAAACAGATACGCAGTATTTT. Protein product: CASGQTDTQYF.

The V gene is TRBV20-1, the J gene TRBJ2-4; no reliable D call. Per germline, CDR1 DFQATT and CDR2 SNEGSKA (reference sequence). This CDR3 is built from 14 residues. The V and J ends lost 3 bases and 1 base respectively, with 10 bases between them. This chain's CDR3 is CSASLAAAKNIQYF. Written as DNA, the CDR3 is TGCAGTGCTAGTTTGGCAGCGGCCAAAAACATTCAGTACTTC.

J is TRBJ2-2 and V is TRBV10-3; D perhaps matches TRBD2 (7 bases). V lost 6 bases, J lost 4 bases, and 12 bases lay in between. Germline CDR1 ENHRY, CDR2 SYGVKD. The CDR3 extends over 14 amino acids. This CDR3 is CAIRRGGLTGELFF. CDR3 in DNA: TGTGCCATCAGGAGGGGGGGGCTCACCGGGGAGCTGTTTTTT.

V gene TRBV5-1 combines with J gene TRBJ1-6; 8 nucleotides match TRBD1. The V segment lost 5 bases and the J segment 5 bases; nucleotides outside the gene matches: 6. The germline V gene has CDR1 SGHRS and CDR2 YFSETQ. The CDR3 extends over 15 amino acids. CDR3 sequence: CASSDDRGHNSPLHF. CDR3 coding DNA: TGCGCCAGCAGTGATGACAGGGGCCATAATTCACCCCTCCACTTT.

This sequence joins TRBV12-3 or TRBV12-4 and TRBJ1-1; possibly TRBD1 for D (5 bases). V was trimmed by 3 bases and J by 6 bases, leaving 11 bases between them. This CDR3 region has 13 residues. CDR3 sequence reads: CASSLGPPAEAFF. As DNA, the CDR3 is TGTGCCAGCAGTTTGGGGCCCCCGGCTGAAGCTTTCTTT.

This chain joins TRBV27 and TRBJ1-1; D gene ambiguous. V was trimmed by 2 bases and J by 7 bases, leaving 20 bases between them. Germline CDR1 is MNHEY and CDR2 is SMNVEV (reference sequence). This CDR3 has 16 residues. Here the CDR3 reads CASSLPRHRALIEAFF. For the CDR3, the DNA is TGTGCCAGCAGTTTACCCCGACACCGCGCCCTGATTGAAGCTTTCTTT.

The J gene is TRBJ2-6, the V gene TRBV5-1; D is uncertain. Trimming cost V 0 bases and J 3 bases, with 4 bases left between them. The germline CDR1 and CDR2 sequences are SGHRS and YFSETQ. CDR3 length equals 14 residues. The CDR3 loop reads CASSLAVGANVLTF. As DNA, the CDR3 is TGCGCCAGCAGCTTGGCCGTTGGGGCCAACGTCCTGACTTTC.

J is TRBJ1-1 and V is TRBV7-2; TRBD1 is a possible D gene (5 bases). Per the germline V gene, CDR1 is SGHTA and CDR2 is FQGNSA. Trimming took off 3 bases at V and 7 bases at J, with 12 bases between the two ends. The CDR3 covers 13 residues. The CDR3 region is CASSFRGGIEAFF. The CDR3 nucleotides are TGTGCCAGCAGCTTCCGCGGGGGAATTGAAGCTTTCTTT.

This clone was seen a single time. The gene calls are TRBV2 and TRBJ1-2; D ambiguous. The V gene lost 2 bases and the J gene lost 2 bases, with 6 bases spanning the gap. The germline CDR1 and CDR2 sequences are SNHLY and FYNNEI. The length of the CDR3 is 13 residues. In DNA, the CDR3 is TGTGCCAGCAGTGAAACTCCGAACTATGGCTACACCTTC. Its protein product is CASSETPNYGYTF.

The chain couples TRBV3-1 (or the pseudogene TRBV3-2) to TRBJ1-4; D not certain. The ends were cut back, 0 bases at V and 10 bases at J, with 9 bases in the middle. Germline CDR1 LGHDT, CDR2 YNNKEL (reference sequence). The CDR3 is made up of 13 amino acids. CDR3 in amino acids: CASSQDPGRKLFF. The CDR3 DNA follows: TGTGCCAGCAGCCAAGATCCGGGAAGAAAACTGTTTTTT.

The chain recombines TRBV7-2 with TRBJ2-3; D is unresolved. Germline V CDR1 and CDR2: SGHTA, FQGNSA. This CDR3 comprises 15 residues. Trimming shortened V by 3 bases and J by 0 bases, and 10 bases separated the two germline ends. The CDR3 spells CASSLSSTSTDTQYF. In DNA, the CDR3 is TGTGCCAGCAGCTTGAGTAGCACTAGCACAGATACGCAGTATTTT.

The chain uses TRBV5-4 and TRBJ2-1; 14 nucleotides agree with TRBD2. The V gene end was trimmed by 0 bases and the J gene end by 7 bases; junction bases not matched to a gene: 3. Germline V gene data show CDR1 as SGHNT and CDR2 as YYREEE (reference sequence). This CDR3 contains 16 residues. This chain's CDR3 is CASSLGLAGGGNEQFF. The CDR3 region has the DNA TGTGCCAGCAGCTTGGGACTAGCGGGAGGGGGGAATGAGCAGTTCTTC.

The chain couples TRBV5-1 to TRBJ2-5; maybe TRBD2 (6 bases). The CDR3 is 15 residues long. The ends were cut back, 5 bases at V and 0 bases at J, with 14 bases in the middle. CDR1 is SGHRS and CDR2 is YFSETQ in the germline V gene. The CDR3 coding sequence is TGCGCCAGCAGGAGACTAGGAGGGTACCAAGAGACCCAGTACTTC. This translates into CASRRLGGYQETQYF.